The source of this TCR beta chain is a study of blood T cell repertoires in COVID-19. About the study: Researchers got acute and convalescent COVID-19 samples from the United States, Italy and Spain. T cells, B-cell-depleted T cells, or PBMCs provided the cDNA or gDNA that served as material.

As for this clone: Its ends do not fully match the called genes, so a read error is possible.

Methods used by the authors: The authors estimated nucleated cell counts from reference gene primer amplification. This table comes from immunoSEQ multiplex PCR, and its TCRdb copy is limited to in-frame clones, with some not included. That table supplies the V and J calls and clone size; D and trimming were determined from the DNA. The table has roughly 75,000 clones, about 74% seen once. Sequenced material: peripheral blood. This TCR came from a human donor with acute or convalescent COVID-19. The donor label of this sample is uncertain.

The CDR3 bases are TGTGCCAGCGGATCGTGGGGAGGGGTACGGCGGGGAGCTGTTTTT. Its protein is CASGSWGGVRRGAVF. This chain connects TRBV27 to TRBJ2-2, with 7 bases fitting TRBD2. This CDR3 comprises 15 residues. Looked up from germline, CDR1 is MNHEY and CDR2 is SMNVEV (reference sequence).